This T cell receptor (beta chain) is from a study of blood T cell repertoires in COVID-19. Across the study: The samples span acute and convalescent COVID-19 from the United States, Italy and Spain. Sources were T cells, B-cell-depleted T cells, or PBMCs; the material itself was cDNA or gDNA.

Authors' processing steps: Amplification from reference gene primers served as the basis for estimated nucleated cell counts. Libraries were prepared by immunoSEQ multiplex PCR; TCRdb keeps only in-frame clonotypes and omits some of them. V, J and clone size are those of that table, while D and trimming were read from the DNA. The profile covers approximately 150,000 clones, with about 91% appearing a single time and approximately 0.98% taken by the ten largest. With 0 bases removed from V and 2 bases from J, the gap between germline ends came to 11 bases. Germline CDR1 reads MNHEY; CDR2 reads SMNVEV (reference sequence). The CDR3 consists of 16 residues.

J is TRBJ2-1 and V is TRBV27; a weak D match, TRBD2 (5 bases). This TCR came from a woman in her forties or fifties with acute or convalescent COVID-19. The sample consisted of peripheral blood. CDR3 region: CASSLSRGPPYNEQFF. The CDR3 DNA is TGTGCCAGCAGTTTATCGCGAGGGCCACCCTACAATGAGCAGTTCTTC.